This T cell receptor (beta chain) was recorded in a study of vaccination effects on CD4 cells after COVID-19. Upon completion of about 10 days in culture, CD4+ T cells were isolated. This clone came up a few times. The antigen is undetermined. Sequencing used immunoSEQ multiplex PCR; TCRdb keeps in-frame clones, though not all of them. The sample comprises approximately 47,000 clones, about 80% of which are singletons, and around 11% rests with the top ten. The CDR3 totals 15 residues. Unmatched junction bases numbered 9, after V lost 4 bases and J lost 5 bases. Germline values: CDR1 MNHEY, CDR2 SVGEGT. Study-wide findings and caveats: Late after vaccination, infection- and vaccine-induced clones showed marked clonal contraction.

The TCR comes from a human donor who had a prior SARS-CoV-2 infection. This specimen consisted of CD4+ T cells from PBMCs cultured without peptide, obtained before COVID-19 vaccination. The chain combines TRBV6-2 or TRBV6-3 with TRBJ2-5; TRBD2 agrees at 8 bases. Here the CDR3 DNA reads TGTGCCAGCAGTTGGACAAGCGGGAGTGGGGAGACCCAGTACTTC. Protein product: CASSWTSGSGETQYF.